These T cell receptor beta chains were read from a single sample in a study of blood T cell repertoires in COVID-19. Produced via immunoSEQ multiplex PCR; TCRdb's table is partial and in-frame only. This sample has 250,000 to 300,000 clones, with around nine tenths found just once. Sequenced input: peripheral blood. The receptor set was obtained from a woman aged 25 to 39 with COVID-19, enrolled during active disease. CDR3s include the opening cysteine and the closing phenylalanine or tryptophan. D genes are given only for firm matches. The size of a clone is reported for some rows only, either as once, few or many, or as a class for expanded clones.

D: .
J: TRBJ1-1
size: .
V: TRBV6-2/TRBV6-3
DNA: TGTGCCAGCAGTTCAACAGAAGGTGAAGCTTTCTTT
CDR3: CASSSTEGEAFF

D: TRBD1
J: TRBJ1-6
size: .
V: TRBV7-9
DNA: TGTGCCAGCAGCCCGCCCGGGGGACAGGGTAATTCACCCCTCCACTTT
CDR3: CASSPPGGQGNSPLHF

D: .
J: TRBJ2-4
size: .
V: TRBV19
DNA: TGTGCCAGTAGTTTATTAGCCAAAAACATTCAGTACTTC
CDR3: CASSLLAKNIQYF

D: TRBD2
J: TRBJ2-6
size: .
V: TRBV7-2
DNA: TGTGCCAGCAGCCGTCGACTAGCGGGGTCCTCTGGGGCCAACGTCCTGACTTTC
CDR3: CASSRRLAGSSGANVLTF

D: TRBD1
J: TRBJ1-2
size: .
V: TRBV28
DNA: TGTGCCAGCAGCTACGCGACAGGGAACTATGGCTACACCTTC
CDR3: CASSYATGNYGYTF

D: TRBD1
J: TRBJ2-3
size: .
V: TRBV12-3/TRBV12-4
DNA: TGTGCCAGCACCCGACAGGGAACAGATACGCAGTATTTT
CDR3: CASTRQGTDTQYF

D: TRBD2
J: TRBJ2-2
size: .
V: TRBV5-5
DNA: TGTGCCAGCAGCTTGGGCCTAGCGGGAGGGGCCGGGGAGCTGTTTTTT
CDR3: CASSLGLAGGAGELFF

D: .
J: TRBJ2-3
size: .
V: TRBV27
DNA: TGTGCCAGCAGACCAGGGTTAAGCACAGATACGCAGTATTTT
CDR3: CASRPGLSTDTQYF

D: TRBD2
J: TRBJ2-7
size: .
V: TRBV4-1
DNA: TGCGCCAGCAGCCAAGAGGCTAGCGGGCCCCCAGGCGAGCAGTACTTC
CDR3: CASSQEASGPPGEQYF

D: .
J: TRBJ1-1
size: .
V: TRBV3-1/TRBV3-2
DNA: TGTGCCAGCAGCCAAGGAGGGAACACTGAAGCTTTCTTT
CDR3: CASSQGGNTEAFF

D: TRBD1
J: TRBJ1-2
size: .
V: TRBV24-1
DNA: TGTGCCACCTCCCCCGGGACAGGGTCCCCCTATGGCTACACCTTC
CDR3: CATSPGTGSPYGYTF

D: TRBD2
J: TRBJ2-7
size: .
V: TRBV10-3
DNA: TGTGCCAGTAGCGGGACGACTTACGAGCAGTACTTC
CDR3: CASSGTTYEQYF

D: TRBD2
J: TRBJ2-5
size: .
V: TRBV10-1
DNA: TGCGCCAGCAGTGAGTCGGCGGGGGGTGAGACCCAGTACTTC
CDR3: CASSESAGGETQYF

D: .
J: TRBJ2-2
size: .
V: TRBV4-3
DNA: TGCGCCAGCAGCCAAGATTACTACCGAGACACCGGGGAGCTGTTTTTT
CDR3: CASSQDYYRDTGELFF

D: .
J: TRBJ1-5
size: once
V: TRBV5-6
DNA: TGTGCCAGCAGCTTGGGGACAGTCAGCAATCAGCCCCAGCATTTT
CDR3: CASSLGTVSNQPQHF

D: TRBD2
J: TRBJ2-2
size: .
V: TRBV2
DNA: TGTGCCAGCAGTGAGATTTATAGCGGGAAGGACACCGGGGAGCTGTTTTTT
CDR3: CASSEIYSGKDTGELFF

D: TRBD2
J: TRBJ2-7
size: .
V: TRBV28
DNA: TGTGCCAGCAGCCCCTCTGACGGGAGGGTAGGGGAGCAGTACTTC
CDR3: CASSPSDGRVGEQYF

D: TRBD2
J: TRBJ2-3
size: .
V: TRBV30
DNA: TGTGCCTGGAGGCTAGCGGGGGGCACAGATACGCAGTATTTT
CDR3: CAWRLAGGTDTQYF

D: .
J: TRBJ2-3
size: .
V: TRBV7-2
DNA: TGTGCCAGCAGTACAGCGGTGTATTTT
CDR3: CASSTAVYF

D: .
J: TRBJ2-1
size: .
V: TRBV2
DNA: TGTGCCAGCAGTGAATTAGAAATCAATGAGCAGTTCTTC
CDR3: CASSELEINEQFF

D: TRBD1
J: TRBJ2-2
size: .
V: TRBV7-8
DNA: TGTGCCAGCAGCCCCCCAGGGGGCGTTGACACCGGGGAGCTGTTTTTT
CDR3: CASSPPGGVDTGELFF

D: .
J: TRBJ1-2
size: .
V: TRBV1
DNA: TGCACCAGCAGCCACCCCGGGACAGGGCGGAGAGGCTACACCTTC
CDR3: CTSSHPGTGRRGYTF

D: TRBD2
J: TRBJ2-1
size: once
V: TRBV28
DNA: TGTGCCAGCAGTTTAAAAGTGACCCTAGCGGGAGTTAGTTACAATGAGCAGTTCTTC
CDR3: CASSLKVTLAGVSYNEQFF

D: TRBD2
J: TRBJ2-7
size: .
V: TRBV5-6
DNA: TGTGCCAGCAGGCGTACTAGCGGGAGCGAGCAGTACTTC
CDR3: CASRRTSGSEQYF

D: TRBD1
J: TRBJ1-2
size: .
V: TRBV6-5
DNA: TGTGCCAGCACCACTACGGGAGGGGGCCATGGCTACACCTTC
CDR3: CASTTTGGGHGYTF

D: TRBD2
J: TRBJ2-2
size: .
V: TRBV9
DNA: TGTGCCAGCAGCGACAAGAAGGGCGGGAGGGCCGGCACCGGGGAGCTGTTTTTT
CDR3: CASSDKKGGRAGTGELFF